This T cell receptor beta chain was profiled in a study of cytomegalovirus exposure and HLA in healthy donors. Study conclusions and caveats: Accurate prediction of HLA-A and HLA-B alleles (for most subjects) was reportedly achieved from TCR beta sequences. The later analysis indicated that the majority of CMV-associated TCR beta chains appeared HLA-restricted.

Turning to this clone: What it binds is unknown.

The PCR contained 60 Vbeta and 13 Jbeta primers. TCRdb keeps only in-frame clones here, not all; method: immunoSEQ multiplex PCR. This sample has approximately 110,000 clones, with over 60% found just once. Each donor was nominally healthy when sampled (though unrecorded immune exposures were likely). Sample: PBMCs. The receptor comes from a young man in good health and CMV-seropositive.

DNA for the CDR3: TGTGCCAGCAGCCACGCGACAGGTACCGAGCAGTACGTC. Translated, it gives CASSHATGTEQYV. The chain joins TRBV14 to TRBJ2-7; D is possibly TRBD1 (6 bases). Trimming stripped 3 bases from V and 6 bases from J, with 12 bases between. CDR1 is SGHDN and CDR2 is FVKESK in the germline V gene. The CDR3 totals 13 residues.